The 10 T cell receptor beta chains in this list originate from one sample, sequenced in a study of Graves' ophthalmopathy and Graves' hyperthyroidism. Amplified TCR beta CDR3 regions were obtained using RNA transcripts as template. First-round RT-PCR with HTBI primers preceded a second-round multiplex PCR. MiXCR, applied by TCRdb to the multiplex PCR reads, yields one record per CDR3 protein. The sample consists of over a million distinct CDR3 sequences, about two fifths of them appearing once. Sequencing used peripheral blood or thyroid tissue (not recorded which). The receptors come from an adult man with Graves' hyperthyroidism.

Comment on this clonotype: Since a much larger clone is just one base distant, this may be a read error. This chain uses TRBV7-6 with TRBJ1-2; possibly TRBD1 for D (6 bases). The CDR3 sequence is 16 residues long. The ends were cut back, 1 base at V and 3 bases at J, with 15 bases in the middle. Germline CDR1 reads SGHVS; CDR2 reads FNYEAQ. CDR3 region: CASSLGVTRGDYGYTF. The CDR3, as DNA: TGTGCCAGCAGCTTAGGCGTCACAAGGGGGGACTATGGCTACACCTTC.

There are many counts of this clonotype. V gene TRBV9 combines with J gene TRBJ2-7; D uncertain. V lost 4 bases, J lost 2 bases, and 10 bases lay in between. The germline CDR1 and CDR2 sequences are SGDLS and YYNGEE. The CDR3 is 13 amino acids. The CDR3 nucleotides are TGTGCCAGCAGCCCCGAGATAGCCTACGAGCAGTACTTC. This translates into CASSPEIAYEQYF.

The chain recombines TRBV6-5 with TRBJ2-7, with D maybe TRBD1 (5 bases). CDR3 length equals 13 residues. Germline V lookup: CDR1 MNHEY, CDR2 SVGAGI. The V gene lost 5 bases and the J gene lost 7 bases, with 15 bases spanning the gap. The CDR3 reads CASSDDRSGEQYF. The CDR3 nucleotides are TGTGCCAGCAGTGACGACAGATCCGGGGAGCAGTACTTC.

This chain connects TRBV6-5 to TRBJ1-2; 8 bases fit TRBD1. The CDR3 contains 18 residues. Germline V gene data show CDR1 as MNHEY and CDR2 as SVGAGI. Unmatched junction bases numbered 18, after V lost 5 bases and J lost 4 bases. This chain's CDR3 is CASSEDWTGNPAFYGYTF. CDR3 bases: TGTGCCAGCAGTGAAGACTGGACAGGGAACCCGGCCTTCTATGGCTACACCTTC.

CDR3 protein: CSARAASGNYEQYF. The DNA of the CDR3 is TGCAGTGCTAGAGCGGCTAGCGGGAACTACGAGCAGTACTTC. The chain recombines TRBV20-1 with TRBJ2-7; 9 bases are a match to TRBD2. CDR1 is DFQATT and CDR2 is SNEGSKA in the germline V gene (reference sequence). This CDR3 is 14 amino acids long. Losses at the gene ends were 1 base for V and 3 bases for J; bases not matched to a gene: 4.

J is TRBJ2-6 and V is TRBV9; 9 bases align to TRBD1. V shed 0 bases and J 2 bases; nucleotides not matched to a gene: 3. CDR1 is SGDLS, CDR2 YYNGEE, per germline. The CDR3 is 17 amino acids. This chain's CDR3 is CASSVGDRVAGANVLTF. The CDR3 DNA reads as TGTGCCAGCAGCGTAGGGGACAGGGTTGCTGGGGCCAACGTCCTGACTTTC.

This clonotype was counted at least ten times. This chain connects TRBV20-1 to TRBJ2-7; 10 bases fit TRBD2. Germline V gene lookup returns CDR1 DFQATT and CDR2 SNEGSKA (reference sequence). The CDR3 loop spans 14 amino acids. Trimming took 6 bases from V and 2 from J; bases not matched to a gene: 7. Written as DNA, the CDR3 is TGCAGTGCGCAACTAGCGGGGCGGACCTACGAGCAGTACTTC. This gives the protein CSAQLAGRTYEQYF.

This rearrangement joins TRBV7-6 to TRBJ2-2; 9 bases are a match to TRBD1. The germline V gene has CDR1 SGHVS and CDR2 FNYEAQ. The CDR3 sequence is 15 residues long. V lost 5 bases to trimming and J lost 5 bases; unmatched junction nucleotides: 6. The CDR3 DNA sequence: TGTGCCAGCAGCCGGGACAGGGTTTTTACCGGGGAGCTGTTTTTT. It codes for CASSRDRVFTGELFF. Using reference TRBV7-6 and TRBJ2-2 for the parts outside the CDR3, the full variable domain is GAGVSQSPRYKVTKRGQDVALRCDPISGHVSLYWYRQALGQGPEFLTYFNYEAQQDKSGLPNDRFSAERPEGSISTLTIQRTEQRDSAMYRCASSRDRVFTGELFFGEGSRLTVL.

This clonotype has more than one count but fewer than ten. The chain joins TRBV5-1 to TRBJ2-7, with 14 positions matching TRBD2. The V gene end was trimmed by 0 bases and the J gene end by 4 bases; junction bases not matched to a gene: 6. In germline, CDR1 is SGHRS, CDR2 YFSETQ. The CDR3 sequence is 17 residues long. The CDR3, as DNA: TGCGCCAGCAGCTTGGCCGCCGGGACTAGCGGGAGTTACGAGCAGTACTTC. It codes for CASSLAAGTSGSYEQYF.

The CDR3 bases are TGTGCCAGCAGTCCCAGAAACACTGGCGTCCACGAGCAGTACTTC. Encoded protein: CASSPRNTGVHEQYF. The rearrangement uses TRBV12-3 or TRBV12-4 and TRBJ2-7, with D uncertain. Trimming cost V 5 bases and J 5 bases, with 19 bases left between them. The CDR3 runs to 15 residues.